This TCR beta chain was documented in a study of early T cells in non-severe SARS-CoV-2 infection. Judged by abundance, this clonotype is medium-sized. The antigen remains undetermined. Germline CDR1 is MRHNA and CDR2 is SNTAGT. CDR3 length equals 14 residues. The V end was cut by 3 bases, the J end by 7 bases, with 13 bases between. Unique molecular identifiers (one per individual cDNA molecule) were attached. TCRdb independently ran MiXCR on the 5' RACE reads; one entry per CDR3 protein. The sample consists of around 61,000 distinct CDR3 sequences, about 16% of them appearing once. Whole-study findings and limits: Private and CD4 specificities were missed by VDJdb matching, skewed to anti-spike CD8.

The source is an adult who was a healthcare worker with PCR-confirmed SARS-CoV-2 infection or an uninfected control (not recorded which). Material: whole blood, obtained at baseline. The chain is built from TRBV6-4 and TRBJ2-1, with a tentative D call TRBD1 (7 bases). The CDR3 DNA sequence: TGTGCCAGCAGTGATGGAGGGGGCGAGAATGAGCAGTTCTTC. Protein product: CASSDGGGENEQFF.